What follows is one T cell receptor (beta chain) and its context. Its antigen is still unknown. This PCR relied on a set of 60 Vbeta primers and 13 Jbeta primers. Assay used: immunoSEQ multiplex PCR; TCRdb lists only in-frame clones, some missing. The table records over 100,000 clones, roughly two thirds of them present only once. The data were taken from a study of cytomegalovirus exposure and HLA in healthy donors. Study-level points and caveats: In a later analysis, parvovirus B19, influenza, CMV and Epstein-Barr virus appeared linked to several top co-occurrence clusters.

Looked up from germline, CDR1 is SNHLY and CDR2 is FYNNEI. The CDR3 is 14 residues long. Trimming left V 7 bases short and J 2 bases short, with 15 bases between. The sequence came from a woman aged 25 to 39 in good health and CMV-seronegative. This chain uses TRBV2 with TRBJ2-7; D remains unclear. The sample taken for sequencing was PBMCs. In DNA form, the CDR3 reads TGTGCCAGCAACGGAAACCCAGAGGCCTACGAGCAGTACTTC. It is translated as CASNGNPEAYEQYF.